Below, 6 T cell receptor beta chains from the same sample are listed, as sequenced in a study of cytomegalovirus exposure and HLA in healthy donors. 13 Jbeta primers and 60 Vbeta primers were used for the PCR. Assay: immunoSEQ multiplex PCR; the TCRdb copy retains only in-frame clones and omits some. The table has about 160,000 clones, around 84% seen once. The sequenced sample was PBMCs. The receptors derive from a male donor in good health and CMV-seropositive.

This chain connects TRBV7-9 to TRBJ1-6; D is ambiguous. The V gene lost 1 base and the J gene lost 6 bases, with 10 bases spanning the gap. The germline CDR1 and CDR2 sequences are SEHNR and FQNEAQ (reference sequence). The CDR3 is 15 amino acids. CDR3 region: CASSLGSSFNSPLHF. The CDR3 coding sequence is TGTGCCAGCAGCTTAGGTAGCTCTTTTAATTCACCCCTCCACTTT.

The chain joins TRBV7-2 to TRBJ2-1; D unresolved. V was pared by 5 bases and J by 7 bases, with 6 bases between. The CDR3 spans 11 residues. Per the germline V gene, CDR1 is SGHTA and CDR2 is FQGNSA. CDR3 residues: CASSPRNEQFF. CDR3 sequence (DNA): TGTGCCAGCAGCCCTCGGAATGAGCAGTTCTTC.

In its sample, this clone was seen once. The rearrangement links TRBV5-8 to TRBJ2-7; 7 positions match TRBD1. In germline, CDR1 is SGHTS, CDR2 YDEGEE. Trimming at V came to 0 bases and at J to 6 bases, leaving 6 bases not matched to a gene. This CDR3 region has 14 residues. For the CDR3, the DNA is TGTGCCAGCAGCTTGGGACAGGGCCTTGGCGAGCAGTACTTC. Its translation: CASSLGQGLGEQYF. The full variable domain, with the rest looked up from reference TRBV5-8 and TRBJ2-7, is EAGVTQSPTHLIKTRGQQATLRCSPISGHTSVYWYQQALGLGLQFLLWYDEGEERNRGNFPPRFSGRQFPNYSSELNVNALELEDSALYLCASSLGQGLGEQYFGPGTRLTVT.

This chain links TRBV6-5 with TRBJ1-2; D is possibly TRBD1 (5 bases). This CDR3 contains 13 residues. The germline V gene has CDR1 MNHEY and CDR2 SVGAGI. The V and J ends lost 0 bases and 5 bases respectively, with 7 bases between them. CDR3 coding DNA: TGTGCCAGCAGTTACTCGAAGGGGTATGGCTACACCTTC. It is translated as CASSYSKGYGYTF.

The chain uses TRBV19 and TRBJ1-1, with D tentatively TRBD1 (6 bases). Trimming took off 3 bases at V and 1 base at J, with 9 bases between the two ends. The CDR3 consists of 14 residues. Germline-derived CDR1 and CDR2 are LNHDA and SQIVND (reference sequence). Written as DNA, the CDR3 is TGTGCCAGTAGTATCACCAGGGGGAACACTGAAGCTTTCTTT. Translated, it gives CASSITRGNTEAFF.

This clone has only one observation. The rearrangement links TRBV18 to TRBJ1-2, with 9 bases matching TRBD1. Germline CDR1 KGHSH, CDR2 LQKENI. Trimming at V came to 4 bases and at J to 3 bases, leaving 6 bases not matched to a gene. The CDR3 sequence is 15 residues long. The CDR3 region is CASSQGQGPHYGYTF. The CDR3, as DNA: TGTGCCAGCTCACAGGGACAGGGCCCGCACTATGGCTACACCTTC.